One sample yielded the 14 T cell receptor beta chains listed below, sequenced in a study of shared clonotypes between healthy human individuals. The protocol was immunoSEQ multiplex PCR, while the TCRdb copy is restricted to in-frame clones and leaves out a portion. The sample records about 1 million clones, about 70% being singletons. The sequencing input was memory CD4+ T cells sorted from blood. As for subset: CD45RA-negative fraction. These receptors were obtained from a young man in good health.

The chain employs TRBV19 and TRBJ1-4; D gene unclear. The CDR3 is made up of 13 amino acids. Deletions cut 7 bases from V and 6 bases from J, with 12 bases between. Germline values: CDR1 LNHDA, CDR2 SQIVND (reference sequence). CDR3 residues: CASTPRSHEKLFF. The DNA of the CDR3 is TGTGCCAGTACCCCGCGCAGCCATGAAAAACTGTTTTTT.

The chain links TRBV4-1 to TRBJ1-1; D possibly corresponds to TRBD1 (5 bases). Germline V gene lookup returns CDR1 MGHRA and CDR2 YSYEKL. V gave up 4 bases and J gave up 1 base, with 13 bases separating them. The CDR3 contains 15 residues. The CDR3, as DNA: TGCGCCAGCAGCCGGGGGGGTTATCCGAACACTGAAGCTTTCTTT. It translates to CASSRGGYPNTEAFF.

This clone was seen only once. The chain joins TRBV6-6 to TRBJ1-6; D gene ambiguous. CDR1 is MNHNY and CDR2 is SVGAGI in the germline V gene (reference sequence). V was clipped by 0 bases and J by 8 bases, with 11 bases between them. The CDR3 is made up of 15 amino acids. The CDR3 here is CASSYSYSPDSPLHF. The CDR3 DNA reads TGTGCCAGCAGTTACTCCTATAGTCCGGATTCACCCCTCCACTTT.

The rearrangement uses TRBV5-5 and TRBJ2-7; D is unresolved. Germline V gene sequence: CDR1 SGHKS, CDR2 YYEKEE (reference sequence). Trimming cost V 0 bases and J 2 bases, with 9 bases left between them. The CDR3 is 14 amino acids. The CDR3 DNA sequence: TGTGCCAGCAGCTTGGCCATCCAACCCTACGAGCAGTACTTC. Protein: CASSLAIQPYEQYF.

This clone was detected many times. This chain links TRBV18 with TRBJ1-1, with no clear D. Between the trimmed V and J ends, which lost 1 base and 1 base, there was a span of 10 bases. CDR3 length: 15 amino acids. CDR1 KGHSH and CDR2 LQKENI come from the germline V gene. The CDR3 loop reads CASSPQAASNTEAFF. The CDR3 nucleotides are TGTGCCAGCTCACCACAGGCGGCCTCGAACACTGAAGCTTTCTTT.

The rearrangement uses TRBV2 and TRBJ2-3, with D unresolved. The CDR3 is 13 amino acids. Germline lookup yields CDR1 SNHLY and CDR2 FYNNEI. V was clipped by 7 bases and J by 3 bases, with 11 bases between them. The CDR3 DNA is TGTGCCAGCATAAGGCAGATTACAGATACGCAGTATTTT. As protein: CASIRQITDTQYF. Variable domain in full (rest from reference TRBV2 and TRBJ2-3): EPEVTQTPSHQVTQMGQEVILRCVPISNHLYFYWYRQILGQKVEFLVSFYNNEISEKSEIFDDQFSVERPDGSNFTLKIRSTKLEDSAMYFCASIRQITDTQYFGPGTRLTVL.

The V and J genes are TRBV11-2 and TRBJ2-7, with TRBD2 as a possible D gene (5 bases). Trimming removed 5 bases at V and 0 bases at J, with 14 bases between. The CDR3 extends over 15 amino acids. The germline V gene encodes CDR1 SGHAT and CDR2 FQNNGV. In DNA, the CDR3 is TGTGCCAGCAGCACCATCACCGGGGACTCCTACGAGCAGTACTTC. Protein: CASSTITGDSYEQYF.

The rearrangement links TRBV2 to TRBJ1-2, with 12 nucleotides matching TRBD1. Trimming cost V 3 bases and J 8 bases; bases outside gene matches: 13. Germline-derived CDR1 and CDR2 are SNHLY and FYNNEI. The CDR3 runs 17 residues. DNA for the CDR3: TGTGCCAGCAGTGAGTTGTCCGGGACAGGGGGCGGTTTCGGCTACACCTTC. Amino acids: CASSELSGTGGGFGYTF. Full variable domain (missing parts from reference TRBV2 and TRBJ1-2): EPEVTQTPSHQVTQMGQEVILRCVPISNHLYFYWYRQILGQKVEFLVSFYNNEISEKSEIFDDQFSVERPDGSNFTLKIRSTKLEDSAMYFCASSELSGTGGGFGYTFGSGTRLTVV.

The chain uses TRBV2 and TRBJ2-5; D might be TRBD2 (5 bases). V lost 2 bases, J lost 2 bases, and 9 bases lay in between. Looked up from germline, CDR1 is SNHLY and CDR2 is FYNNEI. The CDR3 totals 14 residues. The DNA of the CDR3 is TGTGCCAGCAGTGAAAGGAGGCAGCAAGAGACCCAGTACTTC. Its translation is CASSERRQQETQYF.

The chain uses TRBV28 and TRBJ2-7; perhaps TRBD1 as D (5 bases). CDR3 length: 12 residues. V gave up 2 bases and J gave up 6 bases, with 8 bases separating them. CDR1 and CDR2 (germline): MDHEN, SYDVKM. In nucleotides, the CDR3 is TGTGCCAGCAGTTTAAAAGGGGCCGAGCAGTACTTC. Its protein is CASSLKGAEQYF.

The chain joins TRBV28 to TRBJ1-5; D ambiguous. This CDR3 region has 13 residues. Germline CDR1 and CDR2: MDHEN and SYDVKM. Trimming took off 3 bases at V and 9 bases at J, with 12 bases between the two ends. The CDR3 spells CASSFAGLAPQHF. The CDR3 DNA is TGTGCCAGCAGTTTCGCGGGTTTGGCGCCCCAGCATTTT.

This clone was seen ten or more times. Here the CDR3 DNA reads TGTGCCAGCAGCTTTTTGGTGGGCTACAATAGCTTTGAAGCTTTCTTT. Translated, it gives CASSFLVGYNSFEAFF. The chain is built from TRBV7-2 and TRBJ1-1; D gene unclear. This CDR3 has 16 residues. V was cut by 3 bases and J by 7 bases, with 21 bases left in between. Germline V gives CDR1 SGHTA, CDR2 FQGNSA.

V gene TRBV21-1 combines with J gene TRBJ2-7; the table's D gene call, TRBD1, was not cross checked with the DNA. TRBV21-1 is described as a pseudogene. This CDR3 comprises 15 residues. CDR3 nucleotides: TGTGCCAGAGGGCCCCGGGACAGGGAAGTCTACGAGCAGTACTTC. It specifies CARGPRDREVYEQYF.

V usage is TRBV6-6 and J usage is TRBJ2-7; the D is unclear. V lost 5 bases, J lost 4 bases, and 6 bases lay in between. The CDR3 has 11 amino acids. Per the germline V gene, CDR1 is MNHNY and CDR2 is SVGAGI (reference sequence). The CDR3 is CASSRTYEQYF. The CDR3 DNA reads TGTGCCAGCAGTAGGACGTACGAGCAGTACTTC.